This entry is about one T cell receptor beta chain. This sample was taken from a study of shared T cell receptors in the human thymus. V was shortened by 3 bases and J by 3 bases, with 12 bases between the two germline ends. CDR1 and CDR2 (germline): KGHSH, LQKENI. The CDR3 spans 14 residues. Sequenced by immunoSEQ multiplex PCR; TCRdb stores in-frame clones only, minus some. The repertoire holds 650,000 to 950,000 clones, with 80% to 90% as singletons. This sample was also put to use in a study of human thymus T cells.

The sequencing input was thymocytes. This sequence joins TRBV18 and TRBJ2-7, with D perhaps TRBD1 (6 bases). The TCR originated in a girl under two years old with a congenital heart defect. The CDR3 DNA sequence: TGTGCCAGCTCACCTCCGGGACACCTCTACGAGCAGTACTTC. This encodes CASSPPGHLYEQYF.